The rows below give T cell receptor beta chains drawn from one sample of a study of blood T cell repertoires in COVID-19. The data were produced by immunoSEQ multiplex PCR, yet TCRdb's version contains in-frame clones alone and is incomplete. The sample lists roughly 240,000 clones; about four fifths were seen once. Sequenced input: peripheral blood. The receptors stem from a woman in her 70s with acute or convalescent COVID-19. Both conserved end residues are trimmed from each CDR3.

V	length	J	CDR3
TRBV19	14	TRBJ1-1	ASSISRGKANTEAF
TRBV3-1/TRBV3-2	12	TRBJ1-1	ASSQKRQITEAF
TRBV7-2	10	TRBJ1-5	ASSFRSQPQH
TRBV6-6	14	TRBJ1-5	ASSYPGTVDNQPQH
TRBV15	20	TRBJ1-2	ATSRDENLAGTGGEANYGYT
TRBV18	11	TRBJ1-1	ASSPVRNTEAF
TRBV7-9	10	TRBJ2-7	ASSKTEYEQY
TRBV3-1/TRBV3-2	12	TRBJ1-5	ASSQVGGAKPQH
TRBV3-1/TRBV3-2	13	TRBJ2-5	ASASSGGGIETQY
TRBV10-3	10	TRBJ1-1	AIQGRNTEAF
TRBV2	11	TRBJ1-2	ASSDGLIYGYT
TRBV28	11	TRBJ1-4	ASSGGFNEKLF
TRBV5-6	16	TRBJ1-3	ASSLATGSPYSGNTIY
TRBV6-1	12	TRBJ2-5	ASSEAGGVETQY
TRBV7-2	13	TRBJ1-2	ASSLDQASNYGYT
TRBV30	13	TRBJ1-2	AWSSGGALDYGYT
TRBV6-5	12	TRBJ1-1	ASRLRQGNTEAF